Listed below are T cell receptor beta chains from one sample, sequenced in a study of T-cell reconstitution after alpha-beta-depleted transplantation in children. One entry per CDR3 protein, called by TCRdb with MiXCR from the PCR reads. This table holds hundreds of thousands of distinct CDR3 sequences, less than 9% found once. Sample: PBMCs, mostly from graft donor cells, taken 180 days after TCRalphabeta/CD19-depleted stem cell transplant. These receptors all come from a male patient between 5 and 17 years old who had a stem cell transplant for acute lymphoblastic leukemia, so the T cells may come from the graft donor. CDR3s include the opening cysteine and the closing phenylalanine or tryptophan. D genes are given only for firm matches. Clone sizes are given selectively: once, few, many, or a class where the clone is expanded.

clone_size	j_call	v_call	cdr3_length	d_call	cdr3_aa	cdr3_nt
many	TRBJ1-1	TRBV7-3	16	NA	CASSLGPDPGGTEAFF	TGTGCCAGCAGCTTAGGACCCGACCCGGGGGGAACTGAAGCTTTCTTT
many	TRBJ2-2	TRBV4-1	19	TRBD2	CASSQGRLAGGLDTGELFF	TGCGCCAGCAGCCAAGGGAGACTAGCGGGAGGGCTCGACACCGGGGAGCTGTTTTTT
many	TRBJ2-1	TRBV5-6	12	NA	CASRGPHNEQFF	TGTGCCAGCAGAGGGCCTCACAATGAGCAGTTCTTC
many	TRBJ2-2	TRBV24-1	14	NA	CATASGANTGELFF	TGTGCCACCGCGAGTGGGGCGAACACCGGGGAGCTGTTTTTT
few	TRBJ2-6	TRBV7-6	17	NA	CASTTPQQGSGANVLTF	TGTGCCAGCACCACCCCCCAACAGGGCTCTGGGGCCAACGTCCTGACTTTC
many	TRBJ2-7	TRBV20-1	11	TRBD1	CSADRVYEQYF	TGCAGTGCAGACAGGGTCTACGAGCAGTACTTC
many	TRBJ2-2	TRBV5-1	15	NA	CASSLVGLNTGELFF	TGCGCCAGCAGCTTGGTTGGCCTGAACACCGGGGAGCTGTTTTTT
few	TRBJ1-1	TRBV7-3	15	NA	CASSLEGNMNTEAFF	TGTGCCAGCAGCTTAGAAGGCAATATGAACACTGAAGCTTTCTTT
many	TRBJ2-5	TRBV12-3/TRBV12-4	13	NA	CASSFHRQETQYF	TGTGCCAGCAGTTTTCACAGACAAGAGACCCAGTACTTC
many	TRBJ1-5	TRBV12-3/TRBV12-4	14	NA	CASSLLGNNQPQHF	TGTGCCAGCAGTTTACTGGGTAACAATCAGCCCCAGCATTTT
many	TRBJ2-3	TRBV7-9	14	TRBD2	CASSQAGRADTQYF	TGTGCCAGCAGCCAAGCGGGAAGGGCAGATACGCAGTATTTT
many	TRBJ2-5	TRBV20-1	13	NA	CSARDWSPETQYF	TGCAGTGCTAGAGATTGGAGTCCAGAGACCCAGTACTTC
NA	TRBJ2-5	TRBV13	13	NA	CASSLGRRETQYF	TGTGCCAGCAGCTTAGGCCGTAGGGAGACCCAGTACTTC
many	TRBJ2-1	TRBV5-5	15	TRBD2	CASSGLAGAYNEQFF	TGTGCCAGCAGCGGACTAGCGGGGGCCTACAATGAGCAGTTCTTC
many	TRBJ1-1	TRBV10-3	17	TRBD1	CAISVTGTGGKGTEAFF	TGTGCCATCAGTGTCACCGGGACAGGGGGCAAGGGTACTGAAGCTTTCTTT
many	TRBJ2-5	TRBV3-1	15	NA	CASSQDPGDRETQYF	TGTGCCAGCAGCCAAGACCCGGGAGACAGAGAGACCCAGTACTTC
many	TRBJ2-7	TRBV12-3/TRBV12-4	15	NA	CASSFSGQTHYEQYF	TGTGCCAGCAGTTTCTCTGGACAGACGCACTACGAGCAGTACTTC
many	TRBJ2-7	TRBV18	16	TRBD2	CASSPMSGGGTYEQYF	TGTGCCAGCTCACCGATGTCTGGCGGGGGAACCTACGAGCAGTACTTC
many	TRBJ2-2	TRBV24-1	16	NA	CATSDATSPGAGELFF	TGTGCCACCAGTGACGCCACCTCACCAGGAGCCGGGGAGCTGTTTTTT
NA	TRBJ2-7	TRBV11-3	13	NA	CASSSPASYEQYF	TGTGCCAGCAGCTCACCCGCCTCCTACGAGCAGTACTTC
NA	TRBJ1-1	TRBV20-1	14	TRBD1	CSAPVSDRVAEAFF	TGCAGTGCCCCCGTTTCGGACAGGGTGGCTGAAGCTTTCTTT
many	TRBJ1-5	TRBV10-3	14	NA	CAISAVGKGQPQHF	TGTGCCATCAGTGCCGTGGGAAAAGGTCAGCCCCAGCATTTT
many	TRBJ2-1	TRBV19	15	TRBD1	CASSTRDRAHNEQFF	TGTGCCAGTAGCACCCGGGACAGGGCTCACAATGAGCAGTTCTTC
many	TRBJ2-7	TRBV5-1	16	TRBD2	CASSLVLGGGSYEQYF	TGCGCCAGCAGCTTGGTTCTTGGCGGGGGATCCTACGAGCAGTACTTC
NA	TRBJ2-1	TRBV13	15	NA	CASSPGAGSYNEQFF	TGTGCCAGCAGCCCCGGAGCAGGGTCCTACAATGAGCAGTTCTTC
many	TRBJ2-5	TRBV5-4	17	TRBD2	CASSLGAKRGDQETQYF	TGTGCCAGCAGCTTGGGAGCCAAGCGGGGGGACCAAGAGACCCAGTACTTC
NA	TRBJ2-1	TRBV19	13	NA	CASTSMANNEQFF	TGTGCCAGTACGTCTATGGCTAACAATGAGCAGTTCTTC
many	TRBJ2-5	TRBV18	16	NA	CASSPKDSLLQETQYF	TGTGCCAGCTCACCCAAGGACAGCCTTCTCCAAGAGACCCAGTACTTC
many	TRBJ2-7	TRBV7-2	16	TRBD2	CASSSKLAGNIYEQYF	TGTGCCAGCAGCTCGAAACTAGCGGGAAATATCTACGAGCAGTACTTC